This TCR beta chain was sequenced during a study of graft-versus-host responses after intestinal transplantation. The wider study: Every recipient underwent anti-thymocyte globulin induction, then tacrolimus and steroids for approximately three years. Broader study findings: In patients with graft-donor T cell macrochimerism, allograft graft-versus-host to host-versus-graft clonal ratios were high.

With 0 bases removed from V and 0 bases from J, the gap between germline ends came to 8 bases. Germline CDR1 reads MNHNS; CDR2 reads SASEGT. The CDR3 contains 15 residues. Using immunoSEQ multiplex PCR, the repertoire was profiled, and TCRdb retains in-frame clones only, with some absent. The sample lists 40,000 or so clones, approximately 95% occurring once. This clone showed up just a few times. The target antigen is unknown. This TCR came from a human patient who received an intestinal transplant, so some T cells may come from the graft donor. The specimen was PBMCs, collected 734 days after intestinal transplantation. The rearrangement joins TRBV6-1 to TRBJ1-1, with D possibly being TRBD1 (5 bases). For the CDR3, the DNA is TGTGCCAGCAGTGAAGCGGGGGGACTGAACACTGAAGCTTTCTTT. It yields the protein CASSEAGGLNTEAFF.